The sequence of this T cell receptor (beta chain) was determined in a study of cytomegalovirus exposure and HLA in healthy donors. Study results and caveats: Several V segments, TRBV6-2 and TRBV6-3 among them, could not be told apart and were dropped. A previous analysis found most TCR beta V segments productive roughly 87% or roughly 30% of the time.

Each of the donors was a healthy bone marrow donor. PCR used 60 Vbeta primers and 13 Jbeta primers. The method was immunoSEQ multiplex PCR; TCRdb's version includes in-frame clones alone and lacks a portion of them. The sample lists over 100,000 clones; approximately 78% were seen once. To note about this clone: Its antigen is unidentified.

CDR3 length equals 16 residues. The J segment lost 3 bases and the V segment lost 3 bases, leaving 8 bases of the junction unmatched. Germline CDR1 reads SGHDT; CDR2 reads YYEEEE. Sequenced material: PBMCs. The chain has TRBV5-6 and TRBJ1-1, with 10 bases lining up with TRBD1. This clonotype was sampled from a female donor in good health and CMV-seronegative. The CDR3 sequence: CASSSTGGVRDTEAFF. Here the CDR3 DNA reads TGTGCCAGCAGCTCGACAGGGGGCGTCCGGGACACTGAAGCTTTCTTT. Using reference TRBV5-6 and TRBJ1-1 for the parts outside the CDR3, the full variable domain is DAGVTQSPTHLIKTRGQQVTLRCSPKSGHDTVSWYQQALGQGPQFIFQYYEEEERQRGNFPDRFSGHQFPNYSSELNVNALLLGDSALYLCASSSTGGVRDTEAFFGQGTRLTVV.